The 7 T cell receptor beta chains reported below all come from one sample, sequenced in a study of T cells in Graves' hyperthyroidism and ophthalmopathy. The source material, RNA transcripts, was used to amplify TCR beta CDR3 regions. HTBI primers drove first-round RT-PCR of the TCR CDR3. TCRdb processed the multiplex PCR reads anew with MiXCR; each CDR3 protein has one entry. The table shows more than 600,000 distinct CDR3 sequences, with roughly 15% occurring only once. Sequenced sample: blood. These receptors all come from a man aged 18 to 30 with Graves' hyperthyroidism.

This clonotype occurred many times. The chain combines TRBV12-3 or TRBV12-4 with TRBJ1-1; tentatively, D is TRBD1 (6 bases). The V and J ends lost 5 bases and 1 base respectively, with 29 bases between them. This CDR3 has 20 residues. Here the CDR3 DNA reads TGTGCCAGCAGTAACCCCGGCCGGACAGCTCCGCCCGGCTCGAACACTGAAGCTTTCTTT. Translation gives CASSNPGRTAPPGSNTEAFF.

At least ten counts were recorded for this clonotype. The chain links TRBV12-3 or TRBV12-4 to TRBJ1-2; maybe TRBD1 (5 bases). V lost 6 bases and J 5 bases, leaving 16 bases between the germline ends. This CDR3 has 14 amino acids. The CDR3 DNA follows: TGTGCCAGCAGCCATACGGCGGGGGGGTATGGCTACACCTTC. Translation: CASSHTAGGYGYTF.

As for this clonotype: Given a much more abundant clone one base away, this may be a read error. This chain links TRBV27 with TRBJ1-6; D gene ambiguous. Germline lookup yields CDR1 MNHEY and CDR2 SMNVEV (reference sequence). V was trimmed by 5 bases and J by 7 bases, leaving 6 bases between them. This CDR3 has 12 amino acids. CDR3 nucleotides: TGTGCCAGCAGTGGTTGGAATTCACCCCTCCACTTT. Translated, it gives CASSGWNSPLHF.

This clonotype was picked up a small number of times. The V gene is TRBV4-3, the J gene TRBJ2-7; 10 bases fit TRBD2. Trimming at V came to 0 bases and at J to 6 bases, leaving 17 bases not matched to a gene. CDR3 length: 19 amino acids. Germline V gene sequence: CDR1 LGHNA, CDR2 YSLEER. The CDR3 DNA reads as TGCGCCAGCAGCCAAGAAGGTCAGCGGGAGGGTCCCTCTCCAGGCGAGCAGTACTTC. The encoded protein is CASSQEGQREGPSPGEQYF.

Ten or more counts support this clonotype. The chain recombines TRBV11-2 with TRBJ2-1; 8 bases align to TRBD2. With 4 bases clipped from V and 7 bases from J, the junction kept 9 bases outside the gene matches. The CDR3 is 15 amino acids. CDR1 is SGHAT and CDR2 is FQNNGV in the germline V gene. The CDR3 DNA sequence: TGTGCCAGCAGCTCGCTAGCGGGTTCCTGGAATGAGCAGTTCTTC. This codes for CASSSLAGSWNEQFF.

This clonotype appeared many times. This chain uses TRBV20-1 with TRBJ2-1; D is unresolved. With 0 bases removed from V and 2 bases from J, the gap between germline ends came to 14 bases. In germline, CDR1 is DFQATT, CDR2 SNEGSKA (reference sequence). This CDR3 has 16 amino acids. The CDR3 coding sequence is TGCAGTGCTAGAGAATCGACACCGATTGCCTACAATGAGCAGTTCTTC. Protein: CSARESTPIAYNEQFF.

The V and J genes are TRBV19 and TRBJ2-5; 12 bases align to TRBD1. Germline lookup yields CDR1 LNHDA and CDR2 SQIVND (reference sequence). The junction had 7 bases not matched to a gene; V was cut back by 7 bases and J by 7 bases. CDR3 size: 14 residues. The CDR3 loop is CASNPGQGARTQYF. In DNA form, the CDR3 reads TGTGCCAGTAATCCGGGACAGGGGGCTCGGACCCAGTACTTC.